The TCR beta chain under discussion was sequenced for a study of shared clonotypes between healthy human individuals. J was trimmed by 0 bases and V by 2 bases; bases with no gene match: 1. Germline CDR1 and CDR2: MNHNS and SASEGT. The CDR3 extends over 16 amino acids. Here immunoSEQ multiplex PCR was the method, and the copy in TCRdb shows in-frame clones only, minus some. The repertoire includes 600,000 to 750,000 clones, around 90% of them detected once, and about a third sits in the top ten. This receptor was identified in a man between 18 and 35 years old in good health. Some clones in this sample may be carry-over from other donors' samples. The chain has TRBV6-1 and TRBJ2-7; 13 bases map to TRBD2. Material for sequencing was memory CD8+ T cells from PBMCs. Subset noted: CD45RO+ cells pooled with CCR7-negative TemRA cells. Here the CDR3 reads CASSERLAGGSYEQYF. CDR3 sequence (DNA): TGTGCCAGCAGTGAAAGACTAGCGGGAGGCTCCTACGAGCAGTACTTC.